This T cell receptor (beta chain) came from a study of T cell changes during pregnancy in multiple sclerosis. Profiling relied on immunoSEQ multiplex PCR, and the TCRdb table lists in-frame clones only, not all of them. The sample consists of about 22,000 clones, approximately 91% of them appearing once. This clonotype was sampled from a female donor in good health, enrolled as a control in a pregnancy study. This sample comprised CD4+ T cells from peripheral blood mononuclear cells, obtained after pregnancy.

The DNA for the CDR3 is TGTGCCAGCAGCCCGCTGATGGGGGGAGGTGGCGAGCAGTACTTC. Protein product: CASSPLMGGGGEQYF. This chain links TRBV5-4 with TRBJ2-7; D is perhaps TRBD2 (6 bases). Trimming took off 4 bases at V and 6 bases at J, with 20 bases between the two ends. CDR3 length equals 15 residues. Germline-derived CDR1 and CDR2 are SGHNT and YYREEE (reference sequence).